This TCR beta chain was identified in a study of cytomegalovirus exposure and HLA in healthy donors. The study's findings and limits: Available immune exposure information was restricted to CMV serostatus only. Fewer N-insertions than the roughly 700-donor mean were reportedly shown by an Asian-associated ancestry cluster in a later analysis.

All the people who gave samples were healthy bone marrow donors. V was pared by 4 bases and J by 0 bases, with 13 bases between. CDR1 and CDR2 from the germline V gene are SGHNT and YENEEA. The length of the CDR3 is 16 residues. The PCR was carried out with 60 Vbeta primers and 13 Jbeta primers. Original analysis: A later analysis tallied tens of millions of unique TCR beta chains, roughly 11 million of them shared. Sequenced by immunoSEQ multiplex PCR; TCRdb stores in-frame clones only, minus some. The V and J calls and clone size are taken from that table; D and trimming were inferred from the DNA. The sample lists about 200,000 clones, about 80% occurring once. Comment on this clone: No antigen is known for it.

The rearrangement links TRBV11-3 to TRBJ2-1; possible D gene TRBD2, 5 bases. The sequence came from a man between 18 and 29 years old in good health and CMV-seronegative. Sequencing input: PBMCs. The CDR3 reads CASSYFVGSSYNEQFF. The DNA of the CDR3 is TGTGCCAGCAGCTACTTCGTGGGGAGCTCCTACAATGAGCAGTTCTTC.